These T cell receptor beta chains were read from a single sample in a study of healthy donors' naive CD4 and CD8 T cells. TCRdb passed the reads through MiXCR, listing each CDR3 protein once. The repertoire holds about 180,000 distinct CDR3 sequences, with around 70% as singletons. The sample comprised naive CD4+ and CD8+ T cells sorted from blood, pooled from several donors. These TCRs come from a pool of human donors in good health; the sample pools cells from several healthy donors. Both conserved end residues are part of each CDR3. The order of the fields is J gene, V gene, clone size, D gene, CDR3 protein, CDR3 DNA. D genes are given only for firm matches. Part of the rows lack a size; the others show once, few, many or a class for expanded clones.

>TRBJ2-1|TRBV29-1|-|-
CSVGGTDEQFF
TGCAGCGTTGGGGGCACAGATGAGCAGTTCTTC
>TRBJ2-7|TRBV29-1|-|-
CSVIQGADEQYF
TGCAGCGTAATACAGGGTGCCGACGAGCAGTACTTC
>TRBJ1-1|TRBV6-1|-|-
CASSFQGAFF
TGTGCCAGCAGTTTTCAAGGGGCTTTCTTT
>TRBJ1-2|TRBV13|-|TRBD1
CASSPRGQSNYGYTF
TGTGCCAGCAGCCCCAGGGGACAGTCTAACTATGGCTACACCTTC
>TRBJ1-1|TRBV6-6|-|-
CASSLIGRTEAFF
TGTGCCAGCAGTTTGATAGGGAGAACTGAAGCTTTCTTT
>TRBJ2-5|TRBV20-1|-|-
CSASDAGSQYF
TGCAGTGCTAGTGACGCTGGCAGTCAGTACTTC
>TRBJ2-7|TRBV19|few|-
CASSVDVGYEQYF
TGTGCCAGTAGTGTGGACGTGGGGTACGAGCAGTACTTC
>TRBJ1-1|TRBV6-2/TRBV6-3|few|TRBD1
CASTLQGMNTEAFF
TGTGCCAGCACCCTACAGGGGATGAACACTGAAGCTTTCTTT
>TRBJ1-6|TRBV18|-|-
CASSSNYNSPLHF
TGTGCCAGCTCCAGTAATTATAATTCACCCCTCCACTTT
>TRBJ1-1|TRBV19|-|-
CASKSNVNTEAFF
TGTGCCAGTAAATCTAATGTTAACACTGAAGCTTTCTTT
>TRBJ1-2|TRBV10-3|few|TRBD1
CAISESGTGANYGYTF
TGTGCCATCAGTGAGTCCGGGACAGGGGCTAACTATGGCTACACCTTC
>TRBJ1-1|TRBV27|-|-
CASSSGLLNTEAFF
TGTGCCAGCAGTTCGGGTCTTCTGAACACTGAAGCTTTCTTT
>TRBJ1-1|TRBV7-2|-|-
CASSLGSWGLRRNTEAFF
TGTGCCAGCAGCTTAGGCAGTTGGGGGCTCAGGCGGAACACTGAAGCTTTCTTT
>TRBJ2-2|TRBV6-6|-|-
CASSTGLVGELFF
TGTGCCAGCAGTACCGGACTTGTCGGGGAGCTGTTTTTT
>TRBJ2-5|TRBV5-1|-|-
CASSQTSSVPQETQYF
TGCGCCAGCAGCCAAACCTCCAGCGTACCCCAAGAGACCCAGTACTTC
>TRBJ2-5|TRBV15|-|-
CATSELTRETQYF
TGTGCCACCAGCGAGCTAACCCGAGAGACCCAGTACTTC
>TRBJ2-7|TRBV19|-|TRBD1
CASSGRDRAYEQYF
TGTGCCAGTAGTGGCCGGGACAGAGCCTACGAGCAGTACTTC
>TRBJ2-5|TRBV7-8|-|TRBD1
CASSDDRVAEEAQYF
TGTGCCAGCAGCGACGACAGGGTAGCCGAAGAGGCCCAGTACTTC
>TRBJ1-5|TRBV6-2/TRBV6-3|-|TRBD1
CASSLQGTQPQHF
TGTGCCAGCAGTTTACAGGGGACTCAGCCCCAGCATTTT
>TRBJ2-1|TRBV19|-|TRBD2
CASSNRLAGAYNEQFF
TGTGCCAGTAGTAACAGACTAGCGGGAGCCTACAATGAGCAGTTCTTC
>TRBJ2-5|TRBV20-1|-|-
CSARILRWETQYF
TGCAGTGCTAGGATCTTGAGGTGGGAGACCCAGTACTTC
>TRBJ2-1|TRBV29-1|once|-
CSVEDTVRPDNEQFF
TGCAGCGTTGAAGACACAGTCCGGCCCGATAATGAGCAGTTCTTC
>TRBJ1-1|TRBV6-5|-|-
CASIGQPNTEAFF
TGTGCCAGCATCGGACAGCCAAACACTGAAGCTTTCTTT
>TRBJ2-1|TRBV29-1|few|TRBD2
CSAYSREALGEQFF
TGCAGCGCCTACTCGCGGGAGGCCCTCGGGGAGCAGTTCTTC
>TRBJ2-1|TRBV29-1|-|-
CSVDGADNEQFF
TGCAGCGTTGACGGGGCTGACAATGAGCAGTTCTTC
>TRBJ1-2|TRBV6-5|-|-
CASSRDTFQSYGYTF
TGTGCCAGCAGCCGCGACACCTTCCAAAGCTATGGCTACACCTTC
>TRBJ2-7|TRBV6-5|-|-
CASSYSGSSSYEQYF
TGTGCCAGCAGTTACTCAGGGTCGAGCTCCTACGAGCAGTACTTC
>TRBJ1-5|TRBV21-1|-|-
CASSKTPSGGNQPQHF
TGTGCCAGCAGCAAAACCCCGTCAGGGGGCAATCAGCCCCAGCATTTT